A selection of T cell receptor beta chains follows, all from one sample in a study of shared clonotypes between healthy human individuals. TCRdb's table, derived via immunoSEQ multiplex PCR, lists solely in-frame clones and lacks some. The table lists about 1.5 million clones, around 97% of them singletons. What was sequenced was naive CD4+ T cells sorted from blood. These receptor sequences come from a man younger than 45 in good health. The CDR3 runs from the conserved cysteine through the conserved F or W. The D gene is left open where the match is weak. Only some rows state a clone size, as once, few, many or a class for expanded clones.

d_gene: NA
v_gene: TRBV7-2
j_gene: TRBJ2-7
abundance: NA
CDR3nt: TGTGCCAGCAGCTTAGGACTCAACTACGAGCAGTACTTC
CDR3aa: CASSLGLNYEQYF

d_gene: NA
v_gene: TRBV9
j_gene: TRBJ1-2
abundance: NA
CDR3nt: TGTGCCAGCAGCGTAGGCCCGCAGGCAGATGGCTACACCTTC
CDR3aa: CASSVGPQADGYTF

d_gene: TRBD1
v_gene: TRBV29-1
j_gene: TRBJ2-7
abundance: NA
CDR3nt: TGCAGCGTTCTTATTAACAGGGGATCCTACGAGCAGTACTTC
CDR3aa: CSVLINRGSYEQYF

d_gene: NA
v_gene: TRBV28
j_gene: TRBJ2-7
abundance: NA
CDR3nt: TGTGCCAGCAGTTCCCAGGGACTTTCCGTTTACGAGCAGTACTTC
CDR3aa: CASSSQGLSVYEQYF

d_gene: NA
v_gene: TRBV9
j_gene: TRBJ2-3
abundance: once
CDR3nt: TGTGCCAGCAGCGTAGCGCAGGGTGAGGATACGCAGTATTTT
CDR3aa: CASSVAQGEDTQYF

d_gene: NA
v_gene: TRBV7-9
j_gene: TRBJ2-5
abundance: NA
CDR3nt: TGTGCCAGCAGCCTCGTGGCAGGGTGGAGAGAGACCCAGTACTTC
CDR3aa: CASSLVAGWRETQYF

d_gene: TRBD2
v_gene: TRBV14
j_gene: TRBJ2-1
abundance: NA
CDR3nt: TGTGCCAGCAGCCGGACTAGCGGGTTCGACAATGAGCAGTTCTTC
CDR3aa: CASSRTSGFDNEQFF

d_gene: NA
v_gene: TRBV28
j_gene: TRBJ2-4
abundance: NA
CDR3nt: TGTGCCAGCAGTTTCGGAAGAAACATTCAGTACTTC
CDR3aa: CASSFGRNIQYF

d_gene: TRBD1
v_gene: TRBV10-2
j_gene: TRBJ1-5
abundance: once
CDR3nt: TGCGCCAGCAGTGTCACAGGGGGGAATCAGCCCCAGCATTTT
CDR3aa: CASSVTGGNQPQHF

d_gene: NA
v_gene: TRBV11-3
j_gene: TRBJ2-2
abundance: NA
CDR3nt: TGTGCCAGCGGCTTTCGGGTAGCGACAAACACCGGGGAGCTGTTTTTT
CDR3aa: CASGFRVATNTGELFF

d_gene: NA
v_gene: TRBV5-1
j_gene: TRBJ2-1
abundance: NA
CDR3nt: TGCGCCAGCAGCCGGGGGCAGGACAATGAGCAGTTCTTC
CDR3aa: CASSRGQDNEQFF

d_gene: TRBD2
v_gene: TRBV5-5
j_gene: TRBJ2-7
abundance: once
CDR3nt: TGTGCCAGCAGCTTCGGACTAGCTGTAACCGCCTCCTACGAGCAGTACTTC
CDR3aa: CASSFGLAVTASYEQYF

d_gene: NA
v_gene: TRBV6-1
j_gene: TRBJ2-1
abundance: NA
CDR3nt: TGTGCCAGCAGCCGAGGAATTGAGCAGTTCTTC
CDR3aa: CASSRGIEQFF

d_gene: TRBD1
v_gene: TRBV2
j_gene: TRBJ2-7
abundance: NA
CDR3nt: TGTGCCAGCTCCGGGACAGGGATTTGGGAGCAGTACTTC
CDR3aa: CASSGTGIWEQYF

d_gene: NA
v_gene: TRBV6-5
j_gene: TRBJ1-4
abundance: NA
CDR3nt: TGTGCCAGCAGTGCAGTTGCAACTAATGAAAAACTGTTTTTT
CDR3aa: CASSAVATNEKLFF

d_gene: NA
v_gene: TRBV18
j_gene: TRBJ2-2
abundance: NA
CDR3nt: TGTGCCAGCTCACCAAAGGGAGAGGCTAGCGGGGAGCTGTTTTTT
CDR3aa: CASSPKGEASGELFF

d_gene: NA
v_gene: TRBV2
j_gene: TRBJ1-1
abundance: NA
CDR3nt: TGTGCCAGCAGTGCGACAGTAATGAACACTGAAGCTTTCTTT
CDR3aa: CASSATVMNTEAFF

d_gene: TRBD1
v_gene: TRBV5-1
j_gene: TRBJ2-2
abundance: NA
CDR3nt: TGCGCCAGCAGCCTCCGTCCCGGGACAGGGCCGAACACCGGGGAGCTGTTTTTT
CDR3aa: CASSLRPGTGPNTGELFF

d_gene: TRBD2
v_gene: TRBV5-4
j_gene: TRBJ2-1
abundance: NA
CDR3nt: TGTGCCAGCAGGCGTACTAGCGACTACAATGAGCAGTTCTTC
CDR3aa: CASRRTSDYNEQFF

d_gene: TRBD2
v_gene: TRBV7-9
j_gene: TRBJ2-1
abundance: NA
CDR3nt: TGTGCCAGCTTCGGGACTAGCGGGACACCTAGGACCTCCTACAATGAGCAGTTCTTC
CDR3aa: CASFGTSGTPRTSYNEQFF

d_gene: TRBD2
v_gene: TRBV19
j_gene: TRBJ2-1
abundance: NA
CDR3nt: TGTGCCAGTAGTACAATTGGGCGGGGGGGGAGACGCAACAATGAGCAGTTCTTC
CDR3aa: CASSTIGRGGRRNNEQFF

d_gene: NA
v_gene: TRBV5-5
j_gene: TRBJ1-1
abundance: NA
CDR3nt: TGTGCCAGCAGCTTCGGACCGCGCAGCACTGAAGCTTTCTTT
CDR3aa: CASSFGPRSTEAFF

d_gene: TRBD1
v_gene: TRBV5-1
j_gene: TRBJ2-3
abundance: NA
CDR3nt: TGCGCCAGTAACCCGGGACAGAAAACAGATACGCAGTATTTT
CDR3aa: CASNPGQKTDTQYF

d_gene: NA
v_gene: TRBV9
j_gene: TRBJ2-3
abundance: once
CDR3nt: TGTGCCAGCAGCCAGAGGGGGGGACAGAGCACAGATACGCAGTATTTT
CDR3aa: CASSQRGGQSTDTQYF

d_gene: NA
v_gene: TRBV5-1
j_gene: TRBJ2-7
abundance: once
CDR3nt: TGCGCCAGCAGCCCCAAGACCATTCCCTACGAGCAGTACTTC
CDR3aa: CASSPKTIPYEQYF

d_gene: TRBD1
v_gene: TRBV5-5
j_gene: TRBJ2-1
abundance: NA
CDR3nt: TGTGCCAGCAGCTTTCCCGGACAGGGTGCCTACAATGAGCAGTTCTTC
CDR3aa: CASSFPGQGAYNEQFF

d_gene: NA
v_gene: TRBV10-1
j_gene: TRBJ2-7
abundance: NA
CDR3nt: TGCGCCAGCAGTTCCGAGCCGCGGACAGCGAACGAGCAGTACTTC
CDR3aa: CASSSEPRTANEQYF

d_gene: NA
v_gene: TRBV5-1
j_gene: TRBJ1-4
abundance: NA
CDR3nt: TGCGCCAGCAGCTTGGGAGGGTCAACTAATGAAAAACTGTTTTTT
CDR3aa: CASSLGGSTNEKLFF

d_gene: NA
v_gene: TRBV18
j_gene: TRBJ1-1
abundance: NA
CDR3nt: TGTGCCAGCTCACCGGATCTGGGGAACACTGAAGCTTTCTTT
CDR3aa: CASSPDLGNTEAFF

d_gene: NA
v_gene: TRBV6-6
j_gene: TRBJ2-7
abundance: NA
CDR3nt: TGTGCCAGCAGTGTGAATACTAACGAGCAGTACTTC
CDR3aa: CASSVNTNEQYF

d_gene: TRBD2
v_gene: TRBV7-2
j_gene: TRBJ2-1
abundance: NA
CDR3nt: TGTGCCAGCAGCTCCCTAGGACTAGCCGGCGGGTACAATGAGCAGTTCTTC
CDR3aa: CASSSLGLAGGYNEQFF

d_gene: TRBD1
v_gene: TRBV5-1
j_gene: TRBJ2-5
abundance: NA
CDR3nt: TGCGCCAGCAGCTTTGGGACAGCCCTTGGGGAGACCCAGTACTTC
CDR3aa: CASSFGTALGETQYF

d_gene: TRBD1
v_gene: TRBV4-1
j_gene: TRBJ1-1
abundance: NA
CDR3nt: TGCGCCAGCAGCCTACCCCTCCGGGACAGGGTGTGGGACACTGAAGCTTTCTTT
CDR3aa: CASSLPLRDRVWDTEAFF

d_gene: TRBD2
v_gene: TRBV2
j_gene: TRBJ2-5
abundance: NA
CDR3nt: TGTGCCAGCAGCCAACGGACTAGCGGACAAGAGACCCAGTACTTC
CDR3aa: CASSQRTSGQETQYF

d_gene: NA
v_gene: TRBV7-9
j_gene: TRBJ1-2
abundance: NA
CDR3nt: TGTGCCAGCAGCTTAAATGAGTATGGCTACACCTTC
CDR3aa: CASSLNEYGYTF

d_gene: TRBD1
v_gene: TRBV2
j_gene: TRBJ2-7
abundance: NA
CDR3nt: TGTGCCAGCAGTTATACAGGGGAGGAGCAGTACTTC
CDR3aa: CASSYTGEEQYF

d_gene: NA
v_gene: TRBV7-6
j_gene: TRBJ2-2
abundance: NA
CDR3nt: TGTGCCAGCAGAAACCGGGACCCCACCGGGGAGCTGTTTTTT
CDR3aa: CASRNRDPTGELFF

d_gene: TRBD2
v_gene: TRBV5-1
j_gene: TRBJ2-1
abundance: NA
CDR3nt: TGCGCCAGCAGACTAGCGTCCCAACTGGGCTACAATGAGCAGTTCTTC
CDR3aa: CASRLASQLGYNEQFF

d_gene: NA
v_gene: TRBV27
j_gene: TRBJ1-1
abundance: once
CDR3nt: TGTGCCAGCAGTCTAAGACAGGCAAAGAACACTGAAGCTTTCTTT
CDR3aa: CASSLRQAKNTEAFF

d_gene: NA
v_gene: TRBV30
j_gene: TRBJ1-5
abundance: NA
CDR3nt: TGTGCCTGGAGTGTACGGGTAGCGGGTCGGCCCCAGCATTTT
CDR3aa: CAWSVRVAGRPQHF

d_gene: NA
v_gene: TRBV10-3
j_gene: TRBJ1-4
abundance: NA
CDR3nt: TGTGCCATCAGTGAGTCTAAGGGGCCTAATGAAAAACTGTTTTTT
CDR3aa: CAISESKGPNEKLFF

d_gene: TRBD2
v_gene: TRBV5-8
j_gene: TRBJ2-4
abundance: NA
CDR3nt: TGTGCCAGCAGCTTGGTTGGTTCGCTAGCGGGAACCATGGGCATTCAGTACTTC
CDR3aa: CASSLVGSLAGTMGIQYF

d_gene: NA
v_gene: TRBV10-2
j_gene: TRBJ2-7
abundance: NA
CDR3nt: TGCGCCAGCACTAAAGGGTGGGGGGCCCTTTCCTACGAGCAGTACTTC
CDR3aa: CASTKGWGALSYEQYF

d_gene: NA
v_gene: TRBV29-1
j_gene: TRBJ2-3
abundance: few
CDR3nt: TGCAGCGCCCTCCTCACAGATACGCAGTATTTT
CDR3aa: CSALLTDTQYF

d_gene: NA
v_gene: TRBV28
j_gene: TRBJ2-5
abundance: NA
CDR3nt: TGTGCCAGCAGTTTTTTGGCGTTAGCGGTCAAGGGGCAAGAGACCCAGTACTTC
CDR3aa: CASSFLALAVKGQETQYF

d_gene: NA
v_gene: TRBV10-1
j_gene: TRBJ1-2
abundance: NA
CDR3nt: TGCGCCAGCAGTACACGGTTAAGATCGCGGACTTATGGCTACACCTTC
CDR3aa: CASSTRLRSRTYGYTF